A selection of T cell receptor beta chains follows, all from one sample in a study of CD8 T cells in ankylosing spondylitis. TCRdb used MiXCR to reprocess the 5' RACE reads, holding one entry per CDR3 protein. The sample has about 140,000 distinct CDR3 sequences, 7.3% seen once. Sequenced: blood, either unsorted or a sorted T cell fraction (not recorded which). The receptors were gathered from a female donor with ankylosing spondylitis or in good health (not recorded which). The CDR3 runs from the conserved cysteine through the conserved F or W. D genes are given only for firm matches. Clone size is not always given. Where it is, it says once, few, many or a class for expanded clones.

>TRBD1|many|TRBJ1-4|TRBV12-3/TRBV12-4
TGTGCCAGCAGTTTACGGACAGGGGATGAAAAACTGTTTTTT
CASSLRTGDEKLFF
>NA|many|TRBJ1-4|TRBV4-1
TGCGCCAGCAGCCTAGAAGCAGGGGCTACTAATGAAAAACTGTTTTTT
CASSLEAGATNEKLFF
>NA|many|TRBJ1-2|TRBV19
TGTGCCAGTAGTATTAGGGACGACGCCAATGGCTACACCTTC
CASSIRDDANGYTF
>TRBD1|many|TRBJ2-1|TRBV7-2
TGTGCCAGCGGAGTGGACAGGGGGCGCAATGAGCAGTTCTTC
CASGVDRGRNEQFF
>NA|many|TRBJ1-6|TRBV6-1
TGTGCCAGCGCATCACCCCTGGAGTCCTGGAATTCACCCCTCCACTTT
CASASPLESWNSPLHF
>NA|many|TRBJ1-6|TRBV5-1
TGCGCCAGCAGCTTGGAAGCGTCACCCAATTCACCCCTCCACTTT
CASSLEASPNSPLHF
>TRBD1|NA|TRBJ1-1|TRBV11-3
TGTGCCAGCAGCCTCGGACAGGAGAATGAAGCTTTCTTT
CASSLGQENEAFF
>TRBD1|NA|TRBJ2-1|TRBV4-3
TGCGCCAGCAGCCAAGCGGGACAGGGGGCCGATGAGCAGTTCTTC
CASSQAGQGADEQFF
>TRBD1|many|TRBJ2-5|TRBV12-3/TRBV12-4
TGTGCCAGCACCTTGGGACAGGGTGGTCGAGAGACCCAGTACTTC
CASTLGQGGRETQYF
>NA|many|TRBJ2-7|TRBV5-1
TGCGCCAGCAGCTTGGTTGGCAGACCGACCTACGAGCAGTACTTC
CASSLVGRPTYEQYF
>NA|many|TRBJ1-1|TRBV5-1
TGCGCCAGCAGCCCCTCTCAAGGGCCCGGCACTGAAGCTTTCTTT
CASSPSQGPGTEAFF
>TRBD1|few|TRBJ1-1|TRBV11-1
TGTGCCAGCAGCTTCCGGGACAGTTACACTGAAGCTTTCTTT
CASSFRDSYTEAFF
>NA|many|TRBJ2-1|TRBV5-6
TGTGCCAGCAGCTTTGGGTCGACGGACGTAGGTGAGCAGTTCTTC
CASSFGSTDVGEQFF
>TRBD1|many|TRBJ1-2|TRBV2
TGTGCCAGCCGAGGGGGCAGGGGGCCCTATGGCTACACCTTC
CASRGGRGPYGYTF
>NA|many|TRBJ1-1|TRBV12-3/TRBV12-4
TGTGCCAGCAGTTTAGCAGGGGCGTCAATGGACACTGAAGCTTTCTTT
CASSLAGASMDTEAFF
>NA|many|TRBJ1-5|TRBV4-3
TGCGCCAGCAGCCAAGATTCTAGGGGCAACAATCAGCCCCAGCATTTT
CASSQDSRGNNQPQHF
>TRBD1|many|TRBJ1-6|TRBV5-1
TGCGCCAGCAGCCACGGACAGGGAGGCCCTCTTAATTCACCCCTCCACTTT
CASSHGQGGPLNSPLHF
>TRBD1|many|TRBJ1-1|TRBV5-5
TGTGCCAGCAGCTTGGAGGGACAGATGAACACTGAAGCTTTCTTT
CASSLEGQMNTEAFF
>NA|many|TRBJ1-3|TRBV7-6
TGTGCCAGCAGCTCATATAACTCTGGAAACACCATATATTTT
CASSSYNSGNTIYF
>TRBD1|few|TRBJ2-1|TRBV5-6
TGTGCCAGCAGGGGGGACAGGGGGCATCGCGGTTCCCGTAACAATGAGCAGTTCTTC
CASRGDRGHRGSRNNEQFF
>NA|many|TRBJ2-7|TRBV4-1
TGCGCCAGCAGCCACGGGCCTGATACCTACGAGCAGTACTTC
CASSHGPDTYEQYF
>NA|many|TRBJ2-3|TRBV29-1
TGCAGCGTTGGATTACGGGCCACAGATACGCAGTATTTT
CSVGLRATDTQYF
>NA|many|TRBJ2-3|TRBV2
TGTGCCAGCAGTGTATGGGCACAGTCCGCGGATACGCAGTATTTT
CASSVWAQSADTQYF
>TRBD1|many|TRBJ1-3|TRBV6-1
TGTGCCAGCAGTGGCCCGGGACAGGATCCTGGAAACACCATATATTTT
CASSGPGQDPGNTIYF
>NA|many|TRBJ2-1|TRBV5-1
TGCGCCAGCAGCTCGCGGGGGACAAGGGGTTACAATGAGCAGTTCTTC
CASSSRGTRGYNEQFF
>TRBD1|NA|TRBJ2-5|TRBV29-1
TGCAGCGTTGAAAGGACAGGGAGAGCACAAGAGACCCAGTACTTC
CSVERTGRAQETQYF
>TRBD1|many|TRBJ1-4|TRBV12-3/TRBV12-4
TGTGCCAGCAGTTTAGGGCAGGGGGCTGAAAAACTGTTTTTT
CASSLGQGAEKLFF
>NA|many|TRBJ2-5|TRBV20-1
TGCAGTGCTAGTTTAGAGACCCAGTACTTC
CSASLETQYF
>TRBD2|many|TRBJ2-1|TRBV5-1
TGCGCCAGCAGCGTCAAACGAGCGGGGAACAATGAGCAGTTCTTC
CASSVKRAGNNEQFF
>TRBD2|many|TRBJ2-1|TRBV7-8
TGTGCCAGCAGCCCGACTAGCGGGGCCTACAATGAGCAGTTCTTC
CASSPTSGAYNEQFF
>NA|many|TRBJ1-3|TRBV7-8
TGTGCCAGCAGCCTGACGAGTACTGGAAACACCATATATTTT
CASSLTSTGNTIYF
>NA|many|TRBJ2-3|TRBV3-1
TGTGCCAGCAGCCTCGGGGAAGGGGGCACAGATACGCAGTATTTT
CASSLGEGGTDTQYF
>TRBD1|many|TRBJ2-5|TRBV2
TGTGCCAGCAGTGTCTCGGACAGGGGGCGTGAGACCCAGTACTTC
CASSVSDRGRETQYF
>NA|NA|TRBJ1-1|TRBV30
TGTGCCTGGAGTGTCGCCCTGAACACTGAAGCTTTCTTT
CAWSVALNTEAFF
>TRBD1|many|TRBJ1-2|TRBV10-3
TGTGCCATCCTGCAGGGGGCTAACTATGGCTACACCTTC
CAILQGANYGYTF
>NA|many|TRBJ2-1|TRBV6-6
TGTGCCAGCACCCAGATGTGGGAGCAGTTCTTC
CASTQMWEQFF
>NA|NA|TRBJ1-2|TRBV30
TGTGCTTTGGGGGGGGACTATGGCTACACCTTC
CALGGDYGYTF
>TRBD1|few|TRBJ1-4|TRBV29-1
TGCAGCGTTATACTGGCAGGGGGGCCTAATGAAAAACTGTTTTTT
CSVILAGGPNEKLFF
>TRBD1|few|TRBJ2-1|TRBV3-1
TGTGCCAGCAGCCACTCCGACAGGGGTCTGGGGAATGAGCAGTTCTTC
CASSHSDRGLGNEQFF
>TRBD1|many|TRBJ1-2|TRBV27
TGTGCCAGCAGTTCCCTGGACAGGGGAAGGGATGGCTACACCTTC
CASSSLDRGRDGYTF
>NA|many|TRBJ2-7|TRBV28
TGTGCCATAGCCGATCCGGTGGCCCACGAGCAGTACTTC
CAIADPVAHEQYF
>NA|many|TRBJ1-5|TRBV20-1
TGCAGTGCCGTATCGGACAGATTTAATAGCAATCAGCCCCAGCATTTT
CSAVSDRFNSNQPQHF
>TRBD1|NA|TRBJ1-1|TRBV7-8
TGTGCCAGCAGCCTAGGGACAGGGCTTCGCACTGAAGCTTTCTTT
CASSLGTGLRTEAFF
>TRBD2|NA|TRBJ2-1|TRBV20-1
TGCAGTGCTAGGGGCCAGGGAGGTAGCGGGGGGGCTCATCAAAATGAGCAGTTCTTC
CSARGQGGSGGAHQNEQFF
>NA|many|TRBJ1-2|TRBV9
TGTGCCAGCAGCGTAGCTTTTGGGAGTCCTAACTATGGCTACACCTTC
CASSVAFGSPNYGYTF
>NA|NA|TRBJ2-3|TRBV7-2
TGTGCCAGCAGCTCATTGGGTTTGTCGGCAGATACGCAGTATTTT
CASSSLGLSADTQYF
>TRBD1|many|TRBJ2-7|TRBV9
TGTGCCAGCAGCCCCCGACAGGGGTACACCTACGAGCAGTACTTC
CASSPRQGYTYEQYF
>NA|few|TRBJ2-3|TRBV18
TGTGCCAGCTCACCATTGACTAGAAACACAGATACGCAGTATTTT
CASSPLTRNTDTQYF
>NA|many|TRBJ2-1|TRBV7-2
TGTGCCAGCAGTCGCGAAGCCGTCGGGTCCGGTGAGCAGTTCTTC
CASSREAVGSGEQFF